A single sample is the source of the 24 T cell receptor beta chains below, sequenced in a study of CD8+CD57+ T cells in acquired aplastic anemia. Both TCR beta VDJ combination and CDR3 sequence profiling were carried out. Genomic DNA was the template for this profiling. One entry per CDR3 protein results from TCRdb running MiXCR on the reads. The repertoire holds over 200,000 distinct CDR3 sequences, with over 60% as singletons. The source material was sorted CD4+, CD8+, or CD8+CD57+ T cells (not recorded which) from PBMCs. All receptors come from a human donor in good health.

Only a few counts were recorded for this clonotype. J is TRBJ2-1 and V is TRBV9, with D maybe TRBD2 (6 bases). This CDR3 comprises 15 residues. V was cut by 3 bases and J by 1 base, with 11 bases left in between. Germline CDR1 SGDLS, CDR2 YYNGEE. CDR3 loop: CASSAGGKSYNEQFF. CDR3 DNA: TGTGCCAGCAGCGCCGGGGGTAAATCCTACAATGAGCAGTTCTTC.

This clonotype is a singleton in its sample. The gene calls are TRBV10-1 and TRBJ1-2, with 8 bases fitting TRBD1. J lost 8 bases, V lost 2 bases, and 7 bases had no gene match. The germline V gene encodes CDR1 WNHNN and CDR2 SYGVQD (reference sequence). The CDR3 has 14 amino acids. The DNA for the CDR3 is TGCGCCAGCAGTGAGAAAAGGACAGGGTCCGGCTACACCTTC. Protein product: CASSEKRTGSGYTF.

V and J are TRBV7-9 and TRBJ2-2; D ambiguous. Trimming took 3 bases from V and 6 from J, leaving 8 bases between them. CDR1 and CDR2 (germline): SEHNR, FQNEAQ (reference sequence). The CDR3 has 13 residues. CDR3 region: CASSLEGSGELFF. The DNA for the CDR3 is TGTGCCAGCAGCTTGGAAGGGTCCGGGGAGCTGTTTTTT.

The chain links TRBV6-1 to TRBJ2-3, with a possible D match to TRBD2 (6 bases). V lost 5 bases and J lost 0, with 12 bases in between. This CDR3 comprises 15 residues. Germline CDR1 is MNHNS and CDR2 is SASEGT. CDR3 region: CASSPTGTSTDTQYF. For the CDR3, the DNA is TGTGCCAGCAGTCCAACTGGGACTAGCACAGATACGCAGTATTTT.

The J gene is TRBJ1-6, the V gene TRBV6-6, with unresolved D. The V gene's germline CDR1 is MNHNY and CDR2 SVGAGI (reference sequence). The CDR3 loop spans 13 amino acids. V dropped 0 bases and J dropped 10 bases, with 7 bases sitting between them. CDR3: CASSYSDGSPLHF. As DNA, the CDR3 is TGTGCCAGCAGTTACTCGGACGGATCACCCCTCCACTTT.

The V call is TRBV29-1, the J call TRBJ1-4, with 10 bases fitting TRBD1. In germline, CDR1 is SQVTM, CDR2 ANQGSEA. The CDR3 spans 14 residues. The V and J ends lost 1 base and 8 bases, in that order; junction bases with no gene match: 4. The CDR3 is CSVEGGTGVEKLFF. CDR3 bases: TGCAGCGTTGAAGGAGGGACAGGGGTCGAAAAACTGTTTTTT.

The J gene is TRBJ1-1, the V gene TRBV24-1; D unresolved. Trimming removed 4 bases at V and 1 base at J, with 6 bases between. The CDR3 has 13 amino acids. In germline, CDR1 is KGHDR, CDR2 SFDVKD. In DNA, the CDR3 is TGTGCCACCAGTGACCCGGGGAACACTGAAGCTTTCTTT. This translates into CATSDPGNTEAFF.

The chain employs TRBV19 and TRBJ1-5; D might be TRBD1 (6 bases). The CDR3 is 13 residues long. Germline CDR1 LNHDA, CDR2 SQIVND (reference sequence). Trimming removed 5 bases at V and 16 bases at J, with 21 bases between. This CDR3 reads CASSSQEGDGRHF. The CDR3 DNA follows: TGTGCCAGTAGTTCTCAAGAGGGGGACGGCCGACATTTT.

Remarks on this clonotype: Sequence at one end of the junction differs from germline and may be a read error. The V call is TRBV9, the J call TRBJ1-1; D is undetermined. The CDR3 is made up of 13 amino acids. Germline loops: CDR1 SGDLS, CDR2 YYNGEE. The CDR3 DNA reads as TGTGCCAGCAGCGGGACGCTGAACACTGGAGCTTTCTTT. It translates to CASSGTLNTGAFF.

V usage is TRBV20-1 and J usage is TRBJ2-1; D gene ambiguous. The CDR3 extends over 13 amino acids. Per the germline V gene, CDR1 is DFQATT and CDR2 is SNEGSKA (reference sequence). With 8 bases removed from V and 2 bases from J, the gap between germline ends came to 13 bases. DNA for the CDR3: TGCAGTCCGAGACTCTCAACCTACAATGAGCAGTTCTTC. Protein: CSPRLSTYNEQFF.

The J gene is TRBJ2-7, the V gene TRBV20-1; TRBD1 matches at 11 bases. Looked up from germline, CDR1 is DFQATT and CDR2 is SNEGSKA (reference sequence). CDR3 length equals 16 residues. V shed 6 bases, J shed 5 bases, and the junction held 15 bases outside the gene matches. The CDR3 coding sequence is TGCAGTGCCCCTGGGGGGGGGGGACAGGGGGACCACGAGCAGTACTTC. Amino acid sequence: CSAPGGGGQGDHEQYF.

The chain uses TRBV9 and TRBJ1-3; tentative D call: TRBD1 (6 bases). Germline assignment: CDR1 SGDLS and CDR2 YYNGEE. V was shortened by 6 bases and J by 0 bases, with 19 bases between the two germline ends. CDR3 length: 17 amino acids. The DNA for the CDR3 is TGTGCCAGCAATGTAGCGGGGGGGCCGTACTCTGGAAACACCATATATTTT. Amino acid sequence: CASNVAGGPYSGNTIYF.

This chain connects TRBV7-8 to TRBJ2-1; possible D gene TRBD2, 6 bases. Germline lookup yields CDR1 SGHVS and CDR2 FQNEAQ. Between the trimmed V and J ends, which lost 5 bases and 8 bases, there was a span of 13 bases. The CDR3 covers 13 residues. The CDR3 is CASSRGRIDEQFF. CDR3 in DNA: TGTGCCAGCAGCCGAGGGAGGATTGATGAGCAGTTCTTC. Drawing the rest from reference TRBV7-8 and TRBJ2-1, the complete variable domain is GAGVSQSPRYKVAKRGQDVALRCDPISGHVSLFWYQQALGQGPEFLTYFQNEAQLDKSGLPSDRFFAERPEGSVSTLKIQRTQQEDSAVYLCASSRGRIDEQFFGPGTRLTVL.

The CDR3 nucleotides are TGCAGCGTTGCACCGAACCAAGAGACCCAGTACTTC. Its translation: CSVAPNQETQYF. The chain joins TRBV29-1 to TRBJ2-5; D remains unclear. Germline lookup yields CDR1 SQVTM and CDR2 ANQGSEA. Trimming shortened V by 4 bases and J by 0 bases, and 6 bases separated the two germline ends. This CDR3 is 12 amino acids long.

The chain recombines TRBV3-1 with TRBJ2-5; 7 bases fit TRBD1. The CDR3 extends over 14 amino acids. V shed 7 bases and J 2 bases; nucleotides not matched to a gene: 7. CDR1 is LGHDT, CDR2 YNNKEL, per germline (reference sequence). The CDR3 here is CASIPGTVQETQYF. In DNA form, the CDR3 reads TGTGCCAGCATCCCGGGGACAGTTCAAGAGACCCAGTACTTC.

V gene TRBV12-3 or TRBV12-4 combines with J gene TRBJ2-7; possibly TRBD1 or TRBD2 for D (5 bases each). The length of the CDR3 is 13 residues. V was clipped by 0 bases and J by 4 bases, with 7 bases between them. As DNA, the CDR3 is TGTGCCAGCAGTTTAGCGGGGGAGTACGAGCAGTACTTC. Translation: CASSLAGEYEQYF.

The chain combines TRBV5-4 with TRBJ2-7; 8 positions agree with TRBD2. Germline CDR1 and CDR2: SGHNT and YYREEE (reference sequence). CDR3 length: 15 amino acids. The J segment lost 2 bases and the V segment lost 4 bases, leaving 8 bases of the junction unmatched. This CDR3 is CASSPERGGPYEQYF. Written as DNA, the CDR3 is TGTGCCAGCAGCCCGGAACGGGGGGGCCCCTACGAGCAGTACTTC.

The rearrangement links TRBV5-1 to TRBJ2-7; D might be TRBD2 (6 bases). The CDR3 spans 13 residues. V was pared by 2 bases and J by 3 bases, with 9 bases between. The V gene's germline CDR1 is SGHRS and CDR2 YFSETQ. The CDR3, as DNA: TGCGCCAGCAGCTTTGAGGAGGGCTACGAGCAGTACTTC. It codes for CASSFEEGYEQYF.

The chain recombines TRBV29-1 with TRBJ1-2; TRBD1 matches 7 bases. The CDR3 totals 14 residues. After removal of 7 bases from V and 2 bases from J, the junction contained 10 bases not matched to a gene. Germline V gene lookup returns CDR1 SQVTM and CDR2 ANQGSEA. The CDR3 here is CSGGSSTGNYGYTF. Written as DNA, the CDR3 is TGCAGCGGCGGCTCCTCGACAGGGAACTATGGCTACACCTTC.

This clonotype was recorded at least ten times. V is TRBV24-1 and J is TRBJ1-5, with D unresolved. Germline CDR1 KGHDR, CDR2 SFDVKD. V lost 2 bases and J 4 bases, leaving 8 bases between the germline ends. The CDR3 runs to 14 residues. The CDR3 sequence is CATSDSTVNQPQHF. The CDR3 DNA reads TGTGCCACCAGTGATTCTACAGTTAATCAGCCCCAGCATTTT.

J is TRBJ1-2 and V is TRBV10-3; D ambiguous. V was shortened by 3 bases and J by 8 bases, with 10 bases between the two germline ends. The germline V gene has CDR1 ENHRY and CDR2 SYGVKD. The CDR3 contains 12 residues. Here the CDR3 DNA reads TGTGCCATCAGTGAAACAGCAGAGGGCTACACCTTC. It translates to CAISETAEGYTF.

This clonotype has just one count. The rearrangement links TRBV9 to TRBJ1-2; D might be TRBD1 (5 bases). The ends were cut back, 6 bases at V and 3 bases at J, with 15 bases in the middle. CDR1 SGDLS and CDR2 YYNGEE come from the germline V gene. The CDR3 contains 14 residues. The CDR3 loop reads CASNSGEGHYGYTF. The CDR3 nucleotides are TGTGCCAGCAACTCGGGGGAGGGGCACTATGGCTACACCTTC. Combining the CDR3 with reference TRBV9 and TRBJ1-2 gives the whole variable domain DSGVTQTPKHLITATGQRVTLRCSPRSGDLSVYWYQQSLDQGLQFLIQYYNGEERAKGNILERFSAQQFPDLHSELNLSSLELGDSALYFCASNSGEGHYGYTFGSGTRLTVV.

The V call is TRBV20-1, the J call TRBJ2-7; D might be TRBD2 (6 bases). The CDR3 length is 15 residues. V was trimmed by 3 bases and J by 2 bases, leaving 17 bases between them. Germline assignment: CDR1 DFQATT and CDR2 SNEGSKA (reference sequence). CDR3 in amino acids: CSARDGAPGAYEQYF. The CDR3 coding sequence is TGCAGTGCTAGGGACGGTGCCCCGGGGGCCTACGAGCAGTACTTC.

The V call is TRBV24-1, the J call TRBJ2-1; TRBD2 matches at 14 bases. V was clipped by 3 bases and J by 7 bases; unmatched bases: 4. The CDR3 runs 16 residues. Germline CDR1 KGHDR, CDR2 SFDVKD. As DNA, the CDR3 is TGTGCCACCAGTGATCCAGGACTAGCGGGGGGAAATGAGCAGTTCTTC. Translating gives CATSDPGLAGGNEQFF.